This is a list of T cell receptor beta chains from one sample in a study of human T cells and chemical hapten exposure. TCRdb itself ran the RACE reads through MiXCR, one entry per CDR3 protein. The sample holds 60,000 to 90,000 distinct CDR3 sequences, about 9.2% seen once. The source material was whole blood. The receptors were sampled from a female donor in good health. Some clones in this sample may be carry-over from other donors' samples. Both conserved end residues are part of each CDR3. The D gene is left open where the match is weak. Expanded clones get a size class; other rows say once, few or many, or leave the size out.

CDR3 protein | CDR3 DNA | clone size | J gene | D gene | V gene | CDR3 length
CASSSQQGIATNEKLFF | TGTGCCAGCTCGAGCCAACAGGGAATTGCAACTAATGAAAAACTGTTTTTT | . | TRBJ1-4 | . | TRBV18 | 17
CASSRTANEQFF | TGTGCCAGTAGTAGGACAGCTAATGAGCAGTTCTTC | many | TRBJ2-1 | . | TRBV19 | 12
CASSLAYSATGNTIYF | TGTGCCAGCAGCTTAGCTTACTCAGCCACTGGAAACACCATATATTTT | many | TRBJ1-3 | . | TRBV11-3 | 16
CATSRDLAAKLFF | TGTGCCACCAGCAGAGATTTGGCGGCTAAACTGTTCTTC | few | TRBJ2-1 | . | TRBV15 | 13
CASSPPRTGELFF | TGTGCCAGCTCACCACCCCGCACCGGGGAGCTGTTTTTT | few | TRBJ2-2 | . | TRBV18 | 13
CASSLRRVSYEQYF | TGTGCCAGCAGCTTGAGGAGGGTGTCCTACGAGCAGTACTTC | . | TRBJ2-7 | . | TRBV5-5 | 14
CASSSGTANSPLHF | TGTGCCAGCAGCTCCGGGACAGCCAATTCACCCCTCCACTTT | many | TRBJ1-6 | TRBD1 | TRBV7-9 | 14
CASAPVRTQGPNEKLFF | TGTGCCAGCGCACCCGTCCGAACCCAAGGCCCTAATGAAAAACTGTTTTTT | . | TRBJ1-4 | . | TRBV18 | 17
CSARPVSAGRVADTQYF | TGCAGTGCTAGACCCGTCTCCGCGGGGCGGGTTGCAGATACGCAGTATTTT | few | TRBJ2-3 | . | TRBV20-1 | 17
CASSSGGNGYTF | TGCGCCAGCAGCTCTGGGGGGAATGGCTACACCTTC | few | TRBJ1-2 | . | TRBV5-1 | 12
CASRALAGGRDTQYF | TGTGCCAGCAGGGCACTAGCGGGGGGGCGCGATACGCAGTATTTT | few | TRBJ2-3 | TRBD2 | TRBV7-2 | 15
CSVTGTDTLGPDTQYF | TGCAGCGTCACCGGGACAGACACCCTAGGACCAGATACGCAGTATTTT | many | TRBJ2-3 | TRBD1 | TRBV29-1 | 16
CASSSMWFSPNGELFF | TGTGCCAGCAGTTCGATGTGGTTCTCCCCGAACGGGGAGCTGTTTTTT | . | TRBJ2-2 | . | TRBV25-1 | 16
CASSVDRKNIQYF | TGTGCCAGCAGCGTAGACAGAAAAAACATTCAGTACTTC | few | TRBJ2-4 | . | TRBV14 | 13
CASSPWRLAGGETQYF | TGTGCCAGCAGCCCCTGGCGGTTAGCGGGGGGAGAGACCCAGTACTTC | . | TRBJ2-5 | TRBD2 | TRBV7-2 | 16
CASSQASGGGNEQFF | TGCGCCAGCAGCCAAGCTAGCGGGGGGGGCAATGAGCAGTTCTTC | . | TRBJ2-1 | TRBD2 | TRBV4-3 | 15
CSARQGAYEQYF | TGCAGCGCCCGACAGGGGGCCTACGAGCAGTACTTC | few | TRBJ2-7 | TRBD1 | TRBV29-1 | 12
CASSFGTGVQTQYF | TGCGCCAGCAGCTTCGGGACAGGCGTACAGACCCAGTACTTC | medium-sized | TRBJ2-5 | TRBD1 | TRBV5-1 | 14
CASGFGEDRVTDTQYF | TGTGCTAGTGGTTTCGGCGAGGACAGGGTGACAGATACGCAGTATTTT | many | TRBJ2-3 | TRBD1 | TRBV12-5 | 16
CASSLKGFGAKNIQYF | TGTGCCAGCAGTTTAAAAGGGTTCGGAGCCAAAAACATTCAGTACTTC | . | TRBJ2-4 | . | TRBV27 | 16
CASSVWDRVYEQYF | TGTGCCAGCAGCGTGTGGGACAGGGTTTACGAGCAGTACTTC | many | TRBJ2-7 | TRBD1 | TRBV3-1 | 14
CASSLSGRKNEKLFF | TGTGCCAGCAGCCTTTCCGGACGGAAAAATGAAAAACTGTTTTTT | few | TRBJ1-4 | . | TRBV7-2 | 15
CAISEINYGYTF | TGTGCCATCAGTGAAATAAACTATGGCTACACCTTC | . | TRBJ1-2 | . | TRBV10-3 | 12
CSASQGVGGNQPQHF | TGCAGTGCTAGCCAGGGGGTGGGGGGCAATCAGCCCCAGCATTTT | many | TRBJ1-5 | TRBD1 | TRBV20-1 | 15
CASRESGARTDTQYF | TGTGCCAGCAGGGAGAGCGGGGCCAGGACAGATACGCAGTATTTT | many | TRBJ2-3 | TRBD2 | TRBV6-5 | 15
CSVGQGTEAFF | TGCAGCGTGGGACAGGGGACGGAAGCTTTCTTT | many | TRBJ1-1 | TRBD1 | TRBV29-1 | 11
CAGRLGAGDTQYF | TGTGCCGGGAGACTGGGTGCCGGGGATACGCAGTATTTT | many | TRBJ2-3 | . | TRBV7-9 | 13
CSAGGGTGKNEQFF | TGCAGTGCCGGAGGGGGGACAGGGAAGAATGAGCAGTTCTTC | many | TRBJ2-1 | TRBD1 | TRBV20-1 | 14
CASSRTGSGYTF | TGTGCCAGCAGCCGTACAGGGTCCGGCTACACCTTC | . | TRBJ1-2 | . | TRBV5-4 | 12
CAIKPGVAGSTDTQYF | TGTGCCATCAAGCCGGGAGTAGCGGGTAGCACAGATACGCAGTATTTT | few | TRBJ2-3 | TRBD2 | TRBV10-3 | 16
CATSRDRRRGGGDTDTQYF | TGTGCCACCAGCAGAGATCGGCGGCGGGGGGGCGGGGACACAGATACGCAGTATTTT | few | TRBJ2-3 | TRBD2 | TRBV15 | 19
CASSHSGRGNTEAFF | TGCGCCAGCAGCCACTCTGGCAGGGGGAACACTGAAGCTTTCTTT | many | TRBJ1-1 | . | TRBV4-3 | 15
CASSRGTEKLFF | TGTGCCAGCAGTCGGGGGACGGAAAAACTGTTTTTT | many | TRBJ1-4 | . | TRBV6-5 | 12
CASSQGAGGNTDTQYF | TGTGCCAGCAGCCAAGGGGCTGGGGGGAACACAGATACGCAGTATTTT | . | TRBJ2-3 | . | TRBV3-1 | 16
CASSSQLNTGELFF | TGTGCCAGCAGCTCGCAGCTTAACACCGGGGAGCTGTTTTTT | . | TRBJ2-2 | . | TRBV4-2 | 14
CSARDPVNQPQHF | TGCAGTGCTAGAGACCCCGTGAATCAGCCCCAGCATTTT | many | TRBJ1-5 | . | TRBV20-1 | 13
CASSLRLAGSADTQYF | TGTGCCAGCAGCTTGCGGCTAGCGGGGTCTGCAGATACGCAGTATTTT | . | TRBJ2-3 | TRBD2 | TRBV5-6 | 16
CASSPNRLAAYEQYF | TGTGCCAGCAGCCCAAACCGACTAGCGGCGTACGAGCAGTACTTC | many | TRBJ2-7 | TRBD2 | TRBV9 | 15
CASSLNSGNTIYF | TGTGCCAGCTCACTGAACTCTGGAAACACCATATATTTT | many | TRBJ1-3 | . | TRBV18 | 13
CSGTSGDEQYF | TGCAGCGGAACCTCGGGGGACGAGCAGTACTTC | . | TRBJ2-7 | . | TRBV29-1 | 11
CASSLGPGQKETQYF | TGTGCTAGCAGCTTAGGGCCAGGGCAGAAAGAGACCCAGTACTTC | few | TRBJ2-5 | . | TRBV7-7 | 15
CASSLSDPSTDTQYF | TGCGCCAGCAGCCTCTCGGACCCTAGCACAGATACGCAGTATTTT | many | TRBJ2-3 | . | TRBV5-1 | 15
CASSLAGQGYIQYF | TGTGCCAGCAGCTTAGCGGGACAGGGATACATTCAGTACTTC | . | TRBJ2-4 | TRBD1 | TRBV11-3 | 14
CASSAGQDSYNSPLHF | TGTGCCAGCAGCGCCGGACAGGACTCCTATAATTCACCCCTCCACTTT | . | TRBJ1-6 | TRBD1 | TRBV5-4 | 16
CASSLGGSLETQYF | TGTGCCAGCAGCTTGGGAGGCAGTCTGGAGACCCAGTACTTC | few | TRBJ2-5 | . | TRBV5-4 | 14
CASSQGLDEQYF | TGTGCCAGCAGCCAAGGACTTGACGAGCAGTACTTC | . | TRBJ2-7 | . | TRBV12-3/TRBV12-4 | 12
CASSQDRRNSYEQYF | TGCGCCAGCAGCCAAGATCGGCGTAATTCCTACGAGCAGTACTTC | many | TRBJ2-7 | . | TRBV4-3 | 15
CASSYREEPPLHF | TGTGCCAGCAGTTACAGGGAGGAGCCACCCCTCCACTTT | few | TRBJ1-6 | . | TRBV6-6 | 13
CAISSSSGSGNQPQHF | TGTGCCATCAGTTCAAGCTCCGGGTCGGGCAATCAGCCCCAGCATTTT | . | TRBJ1-5 | . | TRBV10-3 | 16
CASSQVAGADNSPLHF | TGTGCCAGCAGCCAAGTAGCAGGGGCGGATAATTCACCCCTCCACTTT | few | TRBJ1-6 | . | TRBV4-2 | 16
CATPGGASGSTDTQYF | TGTGCCACCCCCGGGGGCGCGAGCGGAAGCACAGATACGCAGTATTTT | . | TRBJ2-3 | . | TRBV19 | 16
CSARSYTFNEAFF | TGCAGTGCTAGATCATATACCTTCAACGAAGCTTTCTTT | many | TRBJ1-1 | . | TRBV20-1 | 13
CASSPRQGQIEAFF | TGTGCCAGCAGCCCGCGACAGGGTCAAATTGAAGCTTTCTTT | few | TRBJ1-1 | TRBD1 | TRBV7-2 | 14
CASSLGRTNTGELFF | TGTGCCAGCAGCTTGGGACGTACGAACACCGGGGAGCTGTTTTTT | . | TRBJ2-2 | . | TRBV7-3 | 15
CSARPLYSYEQYF | TGCAGTGCTAGACCCCTATATTCCTACGAGCAGTACTTC | many | TRBJ2-7 | . | TRBV20-1 | 13
CASSRTGTQGEKLFF | TGCGCCAGCAGCCGGACAGGGACACAGGGAGAAAAACTGTTTTTT | . | TRBJ1-4 | TRBD1 | TRBV5-1 | 15
CSASAGLNTEAFF | TGCAGTGCTAGCGCGGGACTTAACACTGAAGCTTTCTTT | medium-sized | TRBJ1-1 | . | TRBV20-1 | 13
CASSLRGQGSNEQYF | TGTGCCAGCAGTTTAAGGGGCCAGGGGTCCAACGAGCAGTACTTC | few | TRBJ2-7 | . | TRBV12-3/TRBV12-4 | 15